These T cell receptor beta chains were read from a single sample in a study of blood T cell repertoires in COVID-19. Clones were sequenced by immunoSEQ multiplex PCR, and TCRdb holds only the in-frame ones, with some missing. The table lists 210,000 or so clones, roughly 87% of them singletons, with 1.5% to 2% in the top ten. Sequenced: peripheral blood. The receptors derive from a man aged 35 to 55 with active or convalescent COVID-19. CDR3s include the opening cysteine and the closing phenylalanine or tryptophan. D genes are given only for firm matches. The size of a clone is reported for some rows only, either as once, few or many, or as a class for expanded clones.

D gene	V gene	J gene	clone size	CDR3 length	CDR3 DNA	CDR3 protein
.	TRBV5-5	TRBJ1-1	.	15	TGTGCCAGCAGCTTACTCGGACACCTGAACACTGAAGCTTTCTTT	CASSLLGHLNTEAFF
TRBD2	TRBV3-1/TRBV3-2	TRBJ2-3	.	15	TGTGCCAGCAGCCCTACTAGCGGGGGGGGAGATACGCAGTATTTT	CASSPTSGGGDTQYF
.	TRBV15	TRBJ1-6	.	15	TGTGCCACCAGCAGAGTAGGAGCTACTAATTCACCCCTCCACTTT	CATSRVGATNSPLHF
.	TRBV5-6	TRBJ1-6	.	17	TGTGCCAGCAGCCTGCCGGGGGAAACGGGCTCGGGGTCACCCCTCCACTTT	CASSLPGETGSGSPLHF
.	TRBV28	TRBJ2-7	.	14	TGTGCCAGCCGCGGGTCTCAAAAGGTGTACGAGCAGTACTTC	CASRGSQKVYEQYF
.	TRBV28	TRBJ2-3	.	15	TGTGCCAGCAGCGAAGTAGTGGTTCGCACAGATACGCAGTATTTT	CASSEVVVRTDTQYF
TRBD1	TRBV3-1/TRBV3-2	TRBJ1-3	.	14	TGTGCCAGCAGCCAAGAAGGAGGGGGCAGTGGCATATATTTT	CASSQEGGGSGIYF
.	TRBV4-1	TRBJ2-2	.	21	TGCGCCAGCAGCCCGACCCGGACAGTGCGTGATTGGGAGGGCCTCACCGGGGAGCTGTTTTTT	CASSPTRTVRDWEGLTGELFF
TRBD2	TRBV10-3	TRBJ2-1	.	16	TGTGCCATCAGCTCCGGGACTAGCGGGAATGTCAATGAGCAGTTCTTC	CAISSGTSGNVNEQFF
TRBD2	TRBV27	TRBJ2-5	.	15	TGTGCCAGCAGTTTATCGGGAGGGCCAGGAGAGACCCAGTACTTC	CASSLSGGPGETQYF
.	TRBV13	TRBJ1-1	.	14	TGTGCCAGCAGCTCCTCGTGGAGGAACACTGAAGCTTTCTTT	CASSSSWRNTEAFF
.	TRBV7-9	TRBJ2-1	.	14	TGTGCCAGCAGCCCGGGAGTTGGATCCAATGAGCAGTTCTTC	CASSPGVGSNEQFF
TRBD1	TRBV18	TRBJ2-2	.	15	TGTGCCAGCTCATCGGGACAGGGGAGGACCGGGGAGCTGTTTTTT	CASSSGQGRTGELFF
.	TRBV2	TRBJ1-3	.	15	TGTGCCAGCAGTGAAGACAGGGTCTCTGGAAACACCATATATTTT	CASSEDRVSGNTIYF
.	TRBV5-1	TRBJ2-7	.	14	TGCGCCAGCAGCTTGGGAGCGCGTAGTTACGAGCAGTACTTC	CASSLGARSYEQYF
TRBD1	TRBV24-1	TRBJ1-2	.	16	TGTGCCACCAGTGATTTGGACAGGGGGGGCCCGGGTGGCTACACCTTC	CATSDLDRGGPGGYTF
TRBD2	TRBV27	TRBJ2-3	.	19	TGTGCCAGCAGCGGACTAGCGGGAGGGCCCTACAGGTTTTCAGATACGCAGTATTTT	CASSGLAGGPYRFSDTQYF
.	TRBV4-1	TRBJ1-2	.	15	TGCGCCAGCAGCCCCATCACAGGTGACAACTATGGCTACACCTTC	CASSPITGDNYGYTF
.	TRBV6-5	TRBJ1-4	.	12	TGTGCCAGCAGTTCCCCCCAGGGGAAACTGTTTTTT	CASSSPQGKLFF
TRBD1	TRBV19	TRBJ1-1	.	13	TGTGCCAGTAGCAGCGACAGGGGAACTGAAGCTTTCTTT	CASSSDRGTEAFF
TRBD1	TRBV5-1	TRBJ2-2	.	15	TGCGCCAGCAAAGGGGGCGACGACGACACCGGGGAGCTGTTTTTT	CASKGGDDDTGELFF
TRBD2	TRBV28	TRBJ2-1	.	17	TGTGCCAGCAGTTTATCAGGTCGGGGGGGGGCGGGGGGTGAGCAGTTCTTC	CASSLSGRGGAGGEQFF
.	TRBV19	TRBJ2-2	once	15	TGTGCCAGTAGTCCCCCCACATCCTACACCGGGGAGCTGTTTTTT	CASSPPTSYTGELFF
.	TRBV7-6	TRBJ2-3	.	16	TGTGCCAGCAGCTTAGAAGGCAGGGAAAGGACAGATACGCAGTATTTT	CASSLEGRERTDTQYF
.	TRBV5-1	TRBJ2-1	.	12	TGCGCCAGCAGCTTGGTGGGCGATGAGCAGTTCTTC	CASSLVGDEQFF
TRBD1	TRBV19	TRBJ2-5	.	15	TGTGCCAGTACCGACAGGGGGTCCACCCAAGAGACCCAGTACTTC	CASTDRGSTQETQYF
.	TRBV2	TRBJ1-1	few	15	TGTGCCAGCAGTATGAGGGTGCCAGGGAACACTGAAGCTTTCTTT	CASSMRVPGNTEAFF
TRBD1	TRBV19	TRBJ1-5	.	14	TGTGCCAGTACCCTTTACAGGGGAGATCAGCCCCAGCATTTT	CASTLYRGDQPQHF
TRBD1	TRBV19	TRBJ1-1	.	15	TGTGCCAGTAGTCTAAGCGGAGGGGGCAACACTGAAGCTTTCTTT	CASSLSGGGNTEAFF
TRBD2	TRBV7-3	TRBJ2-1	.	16	TGTGCCAGCAGTGACACCGGGACTAGCGGGTACAATGAGCAGTTCTTC	CASSDTGTSGYNEQFF
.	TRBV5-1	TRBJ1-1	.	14	TGCGCCAGCAGCTTACAGTTCACTTCCACTGAAGCTTTCTTT	CASSLQFTSTEAFF
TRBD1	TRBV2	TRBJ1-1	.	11	TGTGCCAGCGGGGACAGGGCTGAAGCTTTCTTT	CASGDRAEAFF
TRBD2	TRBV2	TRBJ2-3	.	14	TGTGCCAGCAGTGAGCGGGGGAGCACAGATACGCAGTATTTT	CASSERGSTDTQYF
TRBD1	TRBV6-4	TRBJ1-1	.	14	TGTGCCAGCAGCCGATTAGGGGGCAACACTGAAGCTTTCTTT	CASSRLGGNTEAFF
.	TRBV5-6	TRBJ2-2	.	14	TGTGCCAGCAGCTTGGGGCTGAACACCGGGGAGCTGTTTTTT	CASSLGLNTGELFF
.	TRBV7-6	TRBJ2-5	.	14	TGTGCCAGCAGCCTCAGGAGGAACCAAGAGACCCAGTACTTC	CASSLRRNQETQYF
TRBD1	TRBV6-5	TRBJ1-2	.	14	TGTGCCAGCCTCAAAGGACAGGCTAACTATGGCTACACCTTC	CASLKGQANYGYTF
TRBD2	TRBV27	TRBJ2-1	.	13	TGTGCCAGCAGTTTTAAGGGACTAAATGAGCAGTTCTTC	CASSFKGLNEQFF
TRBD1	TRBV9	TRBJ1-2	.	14	TGTGCCAGCAGCCCCAGGGACAGGGACTATGGCTACACCTTC	CASSPRDRDYGYTF
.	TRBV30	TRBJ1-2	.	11	TGTGCCTGGAGTCGACTAGGTGAGGGCACCTTC	CAWSRLGEGTF
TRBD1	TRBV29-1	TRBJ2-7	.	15	TGCAGCGTTAAGCCGGGACAGGGGGCGCGGTACGAGCAGTACTTC	CSVKPGQGARYEQYF
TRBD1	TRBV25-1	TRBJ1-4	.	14	TGTGCCAGCAGGATGACAGGGGGCGTTGAAAAACTGTTTTTT	CASRMTGGVEKLFF
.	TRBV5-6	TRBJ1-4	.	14	TGTGCCAGCAGCTTGATGACAGCTAATGAAAAACTGTTTTTT	CASSLMTANEKLFF
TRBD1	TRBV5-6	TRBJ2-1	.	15	TGTGCCAGCAGCTGGGACAGACAATACTACAATGAGCAGTTCTTC	CASSWDRQYYNEQFF
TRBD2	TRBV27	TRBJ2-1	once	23	TGTGCCAGCAGTCCGGGATTACTTGGGACAGCCTTAGCGGGAGGGGGTCCCTACAATGAGCAGTTCTTC	CASSPGLLGTALAGGGPYNEQFF
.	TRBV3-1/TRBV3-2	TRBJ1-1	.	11	TGTGCCGCACGGGGAGGAACTGAAGCTTTCTTT	CAARGGTEAFF
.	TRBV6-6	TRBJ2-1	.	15	TGTGCCAGCAGTTACCGGCCGGAACGGGGCAATGAGCAGTTCTTC	CASSYRPERGNEQFF
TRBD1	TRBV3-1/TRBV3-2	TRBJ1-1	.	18	TGTGCCAGCAGCATAAGCAGGGGACAGGGGGTCAGGAACACTGAAGCTTTCTTT	CASSISRGQGVRNTEAFF
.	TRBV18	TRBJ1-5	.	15	TGTGCCAGCTCATCTGACAGTTTAAGCAATCAGCCCCAGCATTTT	CASSSDSLSNQPQHF
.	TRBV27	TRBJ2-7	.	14	TGTGCCAGCAGTGAAATCCGGGACACCTACGAGCAGTACTTC	CASSEIRDTYEQYF
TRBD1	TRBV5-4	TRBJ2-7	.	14	TGTGCCAGCAGCCGCCCGGGACAGATCTACGAGCAGTACTTC	CASSRPGQIYEQYF
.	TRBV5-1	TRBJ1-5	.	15	TGCGCCAGCAGCTTGGGCGGGCGAAGCAATCAGCCCCAGCATTTT	CASSLGGRSNQPQHF
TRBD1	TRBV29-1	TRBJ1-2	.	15	TGCAGCGTCGCACCCAGGACAGGGGTTAAGTTGGGCTACACCTTC	CSVAPRTGVKLGYTF
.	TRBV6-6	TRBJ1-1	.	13	TGTGCCAGCAGCCTTACAGGGAACACTGAAGCTTTCTTT	CASSLTGNTEAFF
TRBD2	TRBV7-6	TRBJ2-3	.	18	TGTGCCAGCAGCTTAGGGGTAGCGGGGGGGCCGATCTCAGATACGCAGTATTTT	CASSLGVAGGPISDTQYF
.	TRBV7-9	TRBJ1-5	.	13	TGTGCCAGCAGCTACCAGGGGAATCAGCCCCAGCATTTT	CASSYQGNQPQHF
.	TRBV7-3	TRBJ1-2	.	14	TGTGCCAGCAGCTTAATGGTGACAGACTATGGCTACACCTTC	CASSLMVTDYGYTF